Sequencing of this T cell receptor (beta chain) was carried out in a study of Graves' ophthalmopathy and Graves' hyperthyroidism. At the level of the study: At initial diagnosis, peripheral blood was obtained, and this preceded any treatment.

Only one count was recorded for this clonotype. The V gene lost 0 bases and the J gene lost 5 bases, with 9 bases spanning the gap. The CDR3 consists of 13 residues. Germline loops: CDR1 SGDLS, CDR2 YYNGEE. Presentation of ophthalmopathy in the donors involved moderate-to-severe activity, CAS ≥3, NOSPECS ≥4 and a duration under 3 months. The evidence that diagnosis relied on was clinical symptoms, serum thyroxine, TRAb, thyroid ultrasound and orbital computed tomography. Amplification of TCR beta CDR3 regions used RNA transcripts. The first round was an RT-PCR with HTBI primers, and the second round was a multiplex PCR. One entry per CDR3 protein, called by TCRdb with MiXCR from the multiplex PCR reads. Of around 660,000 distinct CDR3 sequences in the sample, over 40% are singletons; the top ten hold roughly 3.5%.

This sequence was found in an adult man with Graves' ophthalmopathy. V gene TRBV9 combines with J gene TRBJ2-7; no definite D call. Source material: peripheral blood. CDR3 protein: CASSVAWGNEQYF. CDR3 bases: TGTGCCAGCAGCGTAGCTTGGGGTAACGAGCAGTACTTC.